The T cell receptor beta chain under discussion was sequenced for a study of naive CD8 T cells in extremely preterm neonates. Samples were taken at extremely preterm deliveries at roughly 22-28 weeks of gestation. Remarks on this clone: Its cognate antigen is unknown.

Study-wide points: Preterm CDR3s were shorter than older groups', with fewer N additions and less trimming.

The table came from immunoSEQ multiplex PCR; TCRdb's copy has only in-frame clones and leaves some out. The sample contains around 23,000 clones, 88% of which appear only once. The sequencing sample was made of naive CD8+ T cells from cord blood. This TCR derives from a boy who was born preterm.

The CDR3: CASSQGTGGSYEQYF. The CDR3 DNA reads TGCGCCAGCAGCCAAGGGACAGGTGGGTCCTACGAGCAGTACTTC. J is TRBJ2-7 and V is TRBV4-1; 7 nucleotides align to TRBD1. The V gene end was trimmed by 1 base and the J gene end by 1 base; junction bases not matched to a gene: 4. Germline V CDR1 and CDR2: MGHRA, YSYEKL. This CDR3 is built from 15 residues.